This T cell receptor beta chain was recorded in a study of blood T cell repertoires in COVID-19. Some clones are missing from TCRdb's copy, which holds only in-frame ones; the method was immunoSEQ multiplex PCR. The data hold some 220,000 clones, with around four fifths observed a single time. CDR1 and CDR2 from the germline V gene are MNHNS and SASEGT. Germline trimming cut 4 bases from V and 3 bases from J; bases unmatched to any gene: 9. CDR3 size: 16 residues. The chain couples TRBV6-1 to TRBJ2-1; TRBD2 aligns across 7 bases. The sample consisted of peripheral blood. The receptor comes from a woman aged 55 to 70 with active or convalescent COVID-19. In DNA form, the CDR3 reads TGTGCCAGCAGTGCGGGGCGGGGACTATACTACAATGAGCAGTTCTTC. This encodes CASSAGRGLYYNEQFF.